Listed below are T cell receptor beta chains from one sample, sequenced in a study of blood T cell repertoires in COVID-19. TCRdb's copy holds only in-frame clones and misses some; the assay was immunoSEQ multiplex PCR. The sample consists of about 89,000 clones, about two thirds of them appearing once. The sequenced sample consisted of peripheral blood. The receptors stem from a woman older than 75 with acute or convalescent COVID-19. Each CDR3 is given with its conserved first and last residue. A D gene is named only where the DNA matches it firmly. Clone size is given for some rows only: seen once, a few or many times, or a class if the clone is expanded.

D: .; V: TRBV19; size: .; J: TRBJ1-5; CDR3: CASSITSYSNQPQHF; DNA: TGTGCCAGTAGTATCACCAGTTATAGCAATCAGCCCCAGCATTTT
D: .; V: TRBV5-1; size: .; J: TRBJ1-4; CDR3: CASSLAGKLFF; DNA: TGCGCCAGCAGCCTAGCTGGGAAACTGTTTTTT
D: .; V: TRBV5-6; size: .; J: TRBJ2-7; CDR3: CASSSEFLGTYEQYF; DNA: TGTGCCAGCAGCTCCGAATTCCTGGGCACCTACGAGCAGTACTTC
D: .; V: TRBV12-1; size: few; J: TRBJ1-4; CDR3: CASSPGGEVEANEKLFF; DNA: TGTGCCAGCAGCCCGGGAGGAGAGGTGGAGGCTAATGAAAAACTGTTTTTT
D: TRBD1; V: TRBV5-4; size: .; J: TRBJ1-6; CDR3: CASSSLDRGGSYNSPLHF; DNA: TGTGCCAGCAGCTCCCTCGACAGGGGGGGATCCTATAATTCACCCCTCCACTTT
D: .; V: TRBV11-2; size: .; J: TRBJ1-4; CDR3: CASTRGMGNEKLFF; DNA: TGTGCCAGCACGCGAGGAATGGGTAATGAAAAACTGTTTTTT
D: .; V: TRBV4-2; size: .; J: TRBJ1-6; CDR3: CASSQKRDSPLHF; DNA: TGTGCCAGCAGCCAGAAAAGAGATTCACCCCTCCACTTT
D: .; V: TRBV3-1/TRBV3-2; size: .; J: TRBJ2-3; CDR3: CASSQAGSTDTQYF; DNA: TGTGCCAGCAGCCAAGCGGGGAGCACAGATACGCAGTATTTT
D: .; V: TRBV7-2; size: once; J: TRBJ2-7; CDR3: CASSLLIGETEQYF; DNA: TGTGCCAGCAGCTTATTAATCGGGGAGACCGAGCAGTACTTC
D: TRBD2; V: TRBV7-3; size: .; J: TRBJ2-1; CDR3: CASSLAGTSLYNEQFF; DNA: TGTGCCAGCAGCTTAGCCGGGACTAGCCTATACAATGAGCAGTTCTTC
D: TRBD1; V: TRBV19; size: .; J: TRBJ1-2; CDR3: CASSIEGGHYGYTF; DNA: TGTGCCAGTAGTATAGAAGGGGGCCACTATGGCTACACCTTC
D: .; V: TRBV9; size: .; J: TRBJ2-5; CDR3: CASSETGRYQETQYF; DNA: TGTGCCAGCAGCGAGACGGGGAGGTACCAAGAGACCCAGTACTTC
D: TRBD1; V: TRBV27; size: few; J: TRBJ1-2; CDR3: CASSLQGALGYTF; DNA: TGTGCCAGCAGTTTACAGGGGGCGCTGGGCTACACCTTC
D: TRBD1; V: TRBV7-9; size: .; J: TRBJ2-5; CDR3: CASSPGQGDQETQYF; DNA: TGTGCCAGCAGCCCCGGACAGGGTGACCAAGAGACCCAGTACTTC
D: .; V: TRBV28; size: once; J: TRBJ2-7; CDR3: CASSWEEGRSYEQYF; DNA: TGTGCCAGCAGTTGGGAGGAGGGGAGGTCCTACGAGCAGTACTTC
D: TRBD1; V: TRBV7-6; size: .; J: TRBJ2-7; CDR3: CASSSRDRDYEQYF; DNA: TGTGCCAGCAGTTCCCGGGACAGGGATTACGAGCAGTACTTC
D: .; V: TRBV7-3; size: .; J: TRBJ2-7; CDR3: CASSLNGESYEQYF; DNA: TGTGCCAGCAGCTTAAACGGGGAGAGCTACGAGCAGTACTTC
D: .; V: TRBV6-2/TRBV6-3; size: few; J: TRBJ1-1; CDR3: CASSSYTEAFF; DNA: TGTGCCAGCAGTTCCTACACTGAAGCTTTCTTT
D: .; V: TRBV10-3; size: .; J: TRBJ2-1; CDR3: CAISESPQGRNEQFF; DNA: TGTGCCATCAGTGAGTCCCCACAGGGTCGCAATGAGCAGTTCTTC
D: TRBD1; V: TRBV19; size: .; J: TRBJ1-2; CDR3: CASSPGQGWSGYTF; DNA: TGTGCCAGTAGTCCCGGACAGGGTTGGAGTGGCTACACCTTC
D: .; V: TRBV1; size: .; J: TRBJ1-4; CDR3: CTSSQVSQWGLEKLFF; DNA: TGCACCAGCAGCCAAGTTTCGCAATGGGGACTTGAAAAACTGTTTTTT
D: TRBD1; V: TRBV6-2/TRBV6-3; size: .; J: TRBJ2-7; CDR3: CASSYSISGQVDEQYF; DNA: TGTGCCAGCAGTTACTCGATTTCCGGACAGGTAGACGAGCAGTACTTC
D: TRBD1; V: TRBV5-1; size: .; J: TRBJ1-3; CDR3: CASSLQGSSGNTIYF; DNA: TGCGCCAGCAGCTTACAGGGGAGCTCTGGAAACACCATATATTTT
D: .; V: TRBV9; size: .; J: TRBJ1-1; CDR3: CASSVVLAGGTEAFF; DNA: TGTGCCAGCAGCGTAGTTCTGGCGGGGGGCACTGAAGCTTTCTTT
D: TRBD2; V: TRBV7-9; size: .; J: TRBJ2-5; CDR3: CASSLGLAGDQETQYF; DNA: TGTGCCAGCAGCTTAGGACTAGCGGGGGACCAAGAGACCCAGTACTTC
D: TRBD2; V: TRBV9; size: .; J: TRBJ2-3; CDR3: CASSSGGADTQYF; DNA: TGTGCCAGCAGCTCCGGGGGGGCAGATACGCAGTATTTT
D: TRBD2; V: TRBV2; size: few; J: TRBJ2-2; CDR3: CASSQLAGGPSGELFF; DNA: TGTGCCAGCAGTCAACTAGCGGGGGGGCCCAGCGGGGAGCTGTTTTTT
D: .; V: TRBV4-3; size: .; J: TRBJ2-7; CDR3: CASSQDSGVNEQYF; DNA: TGCGCCAGCAGCCAAGATAGCGGCGTTAACGAGCAGTACTTC
D: TRBD1; V: TRBV10-3; size: .; J: TRBJ1-5; CDR3: CAISQTGGNQPQHF; DNA: TGTGCCATCAGTCAGACAGGGGGGAATCAGCCCCAGCATTTT
D: .; V: TRBV6-6; size: .; J: TRBJ1-1; CDR3: CASNNLGLPSEAFF; DNA: TGTGCCAGCAATAACCTCGGACTACCCTCGGAAGCTTTCTTT
D: .; V: TRBV19; size: .; J: TRBJ2-5; CDR3: CASSAGMETQYF; DNA: TGTGCCAGTAGTGCGGGGATGGAGACCCAGTACTTC
D: .; V: TRBV7-9; size: .; J: TRBJ1-2; CDR3: CASSASGVGYTF; DNA: TGTGCCAGCAGCGCCTCAGGGGTTGGCTACACCTTC
D: .; V: TRBV30; size: .; J: TRBJ1-6; CDR3: CAWSGQSDSPLHF; DNA: TGTGCCTGGAGTGGACAAAGTGATTCACCCCTCCACTTT
D: .; V: TRBV27; size: .; J: TRBJ2-5; CDR3: CASSRPGVQETQYF; DNA: TGTGCCAGCAGCCGCCCGGGGGTACAAGAGACCCAGTACTTC
D: TRBD1; V: TRBV6-2/TRBV6-3; size: .; J: TRBJ2-3; CDR3: CASSSPLGGVSTTSTDTQYF; DNA: TGTGCCAGCAGTTCGCCCCTAGGGGGCGTCTCGACGACTAGCACAGATACGCAGTATTTT
D: TRBD1; V: TRBV4-1; size: .; J: TRBJ2-7; CDR3: CASSQALLRDRRSYEQYF; DNA: TGCGCCAGCAGCCAAGCCCTCCTCCGGGACAGAAGGTCCTACGAGCAGTACTTC
D: .; V: TRBV7-2; size: few; J: TRBJ2-3; CDR3: CASSSYREGDTQYF; DNA: TGTGCCAGCAGCTCTTACAGGGAGGGGGATACGCAGTATTTT
D: TRBD1; V: TRBV5-1; size: .; J: TRBJ2-1; CDR3: CASSLLWTGKNEQFF; DNA: TGCGCCAGCAGCCTGCTCTGGACAGGGAAGAATGAGCAGTTCTTC
D: .; V: TRBV7-2; size: .; J: TRBJ1-4; CDR3: CASSLTNYEKLFF; DNA: TGTGCCAGCAGCTTAACTAATTACGAAAAACTGTTTTTT
D: .; V: TRBV5-1; size: .; J: TRBJ1-1; CDR3: CASRTGGSGNTEAFF; DNA: TGCGCCAGCAGGACCGGTGGATCAGGGAACACTGAAGCTTTCTTT
D: TRBD1; V: TRBV30; size: .; J: TRBJ2-7; CDR3: CAWSVRRSGTGSYEQYF; DNA: TGTGCCTGGAGTGTACGGAGGAGCGGGACAGGGTCCTACGAGCAGTACTTC
D: .; V: TRBV15; size: .; J: TRBJ1-5; CDR3: CATSRASGVTGGLQPQHF; DNA: TGTGCCACCAGCAGAGCGTCAGGTGTGACTGGGGGCTTACAGCCCCAGCATTTT
D: .; V: TRBV6-1; size: .; J: TRBJ1-2; CDR3: CASSDAGGFYYGYTF; DNA: TGTGCCAGCAGTGATGCAGGAGGTTTTTACTATGGCTACACCTTC
D: TRBD2; V: TRBV3-1/TRBV3-2; size: .; J: TRBJ2-1; CDR3: CASQRGGYNEQFF; DNA: TGTGCCAGTCAGCGGGGGGGGTACAATGAGCAGTTCTTC
D: TRBD1; V: TRBV9; size: .; J: TRBJ2-7; CDR3: CASSVGTGVYEQYF; DNA: TGTGCCAGCAGCGTTGGGACAGGGGTCTACGAGCAGTACTTC
D: TRBD1; V: TRBV9; size: many; J: TRBJ1-2; CDR3: CASSLGQGMNYGYTF; DNA: TGTGCCAGCAGCCTGGGACAGGGCATGAACTATGGCTACACCTTC
D: TRBD2; V: TRBV6-5; size: .; J: TRBJ2-7; CDR3: CASSRGLAGGDEQYF; DNA: TGTGCCAGCAGTCGCGGACTAGCGGGGGGAGACGAGCAGTACTTC
D: TRBD1; V: TRBV6-5; size: .; J: TRBJ1-2; CDR3: CASSFIRDRVNTF; DNA: TGTGCCAGCAGTTTTATCCGGGACAGGGTGAACACCTTC
D: .; V: TRBV9; size: .; J: TRBJ2-3; CDR3: CATSRGISTDTQYF; DNA: TGTGCCACCTCCCGGGGGATTAGCACAGATACGCAGTATTTT
D: TRBD1; V: TRBV5-5; size: .; J: TRBJ2-5; CDR3: CASSLTRTGLQETQYF; DNA: TGTGCCAGCAGCTTGACCCGGACAGGGCTTCAAGAGACCCAGTACTTC
D: TRBD2; V: TRBV6-5; size: .; J: TRBJ2-2; CDR3: CGGVRVYTGELFF; DNA: TGCGGGGGGGTAAGGGTGTACACCGGGGAGCTGTTTTTT
D: TRBD1; V: TRBV12-3/TRBV12-4; size: .; J: TRBJ2-3; CDR3: CASSWDRSDTQYF; DNA: TGTGCCAGCAGTTGGGACAGGTCAGATACGCAGTATTTT
D: .; V: TRBV7-9; size: .; J: TRBJ1-2; CDR3: CASSLGQPLNYGYTF; DNA: TGTGCCAGCAGCTTAGGACAGCCTTTAAACTATGGCTACACCTTC
D: .; V: TRBV18; size: .; J: TRBJ1-5; CDR3: CASSPKQGGQPQHF; DNA: TGTGCCAGCTCACCCAAACAGGGAGGGCAGCCCCAGCATTTT
D: TRBD2; V: TRBV19; size: few; J: TRBJ2-3; CDR3: CASTGGREGTQYF; DNA: TGTGCCAGTACGGGGGGAAGGGAAGGTACGCAGTATTTT
D: TRBD1; V: TRBV6-5; size: once; J: TRBJ1-2; CDR3: CASSRDRGFGYTF; DNA: TGTGCCAGCAGTAGGGACAGGGGTTTTGGCTACACCTTC
D: .; V: TRBV7-8; size: .; J: TRBJ1-5; CDR3: CASSLREGFQPQHF; DNA: TGTGCCAGCAGCCTTCGGGAGGGGTTTCAGCCCCAGCATTTT
D: .; V: TRBV4-1; size: .; J: TRBJ1-1; CDR3: CASSQDRGGEAFF; DNA: TGCGCCAGCAGCCAAGATAGGGGCGGTGAAGCTTTCTTT
D: .; V: TRBV4-2; size: .; J: TRBJ2-5; CDR3: CASSQEGRFGGGLKETQYF; DNA: TGTGCCAGCAGCCAAGAGGGTAGGTTCGGCGGGGGCCTAAAAGAGACCCAGTACTTC